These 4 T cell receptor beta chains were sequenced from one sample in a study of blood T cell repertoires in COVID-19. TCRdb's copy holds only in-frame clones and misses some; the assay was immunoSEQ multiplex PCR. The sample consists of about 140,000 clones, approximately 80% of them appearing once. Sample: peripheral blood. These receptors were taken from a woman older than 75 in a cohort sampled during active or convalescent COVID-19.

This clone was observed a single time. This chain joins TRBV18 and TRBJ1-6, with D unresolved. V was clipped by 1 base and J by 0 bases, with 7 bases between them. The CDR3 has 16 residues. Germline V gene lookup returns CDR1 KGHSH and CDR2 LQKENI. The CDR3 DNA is TGTGCCAGCTCACCACTCGGGAGCTCCTATAATTCACCCCTCCACTTT. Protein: CASSPLGSSYNSPLHF.

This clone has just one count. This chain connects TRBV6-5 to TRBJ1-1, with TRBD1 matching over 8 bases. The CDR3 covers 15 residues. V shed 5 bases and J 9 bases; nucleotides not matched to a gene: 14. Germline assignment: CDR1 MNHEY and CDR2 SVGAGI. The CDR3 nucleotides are TGTGCCAGCAGTCCGTCGGGACAGGCATCGGTGCAAGCTTTCTTT. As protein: CASSPSGQASVQAFF.

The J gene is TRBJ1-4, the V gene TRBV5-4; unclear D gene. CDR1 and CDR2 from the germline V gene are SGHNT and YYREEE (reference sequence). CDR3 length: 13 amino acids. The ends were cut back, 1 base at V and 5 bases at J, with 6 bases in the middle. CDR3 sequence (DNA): TGTGCCAGCAGCTTGCGGAGAAATGAAAAACTGTTTTTT. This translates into CASSLRRNEKLFF.

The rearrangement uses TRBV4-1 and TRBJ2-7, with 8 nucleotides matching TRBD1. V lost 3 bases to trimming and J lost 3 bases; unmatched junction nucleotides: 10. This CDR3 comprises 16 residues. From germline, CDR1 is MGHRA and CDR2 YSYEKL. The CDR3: CASSHGTGTGNYEQYF. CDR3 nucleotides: TGCGCCAGCAGCCACGGGACCGGGACAGGAAACTACGAGCAGTACTTC.